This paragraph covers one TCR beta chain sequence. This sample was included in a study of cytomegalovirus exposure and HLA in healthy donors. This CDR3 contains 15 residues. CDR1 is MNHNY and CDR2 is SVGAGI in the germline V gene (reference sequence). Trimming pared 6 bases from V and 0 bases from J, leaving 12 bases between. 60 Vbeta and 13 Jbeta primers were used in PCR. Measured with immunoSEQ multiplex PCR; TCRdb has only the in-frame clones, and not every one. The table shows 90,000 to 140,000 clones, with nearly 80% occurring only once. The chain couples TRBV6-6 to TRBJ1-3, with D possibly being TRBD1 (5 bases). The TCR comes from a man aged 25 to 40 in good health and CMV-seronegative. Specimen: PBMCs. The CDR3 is CASRPGGSSGNTIYF. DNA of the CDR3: TGTGCCAGCAGGCCCGGGGGTAGCTCTGGAAACACCATATATTTT.